Listed below are T cell receptor beta chains from one sample, sequenced in a study of blood T cell repertoires in COVID-19. Using immunoSEQ multiplex PCR, the repertoire was profiled, and TCRdb retains in-frame clones only, with some absent. In the table there are just over 350,000 clones, about 90% of which are singletons. The sample taken for sequencing was PBMCs or T cells enriched from blood (not recorded which). These receptors were obtained from a woman aged 25 to 39 who had recovered from COVID-19. Each CDR3 is given with its conserved first and last residue. The D gene is left open where the match is weak. A clone size is listed for some rows: how often the clone was seen (once, few, many), or a class if it is expanded.

TRBJ2-2 | NA | TRBD2 | TRBV5-4 | TGTGCCAGCAGCTTAGCGGGAGGGAACACCGGGGAGCTGTTTTTT | CASSLAGGNTGELFF
TRBJ2-2 | NA | NA | TRBV12-3/TRBV12-4 | TGTGCCAGCAGGACAGGCAACACCGGGGAGCTGTTTTTT | CASRTGNTGELFF
TRBJ2-1 | once | NA | TRBV10-1 | TGCGCCAGCAGTGAATCTTGGTCAGGGACTGGGATCAATGAGCAGTTCTTC | CASSESWSGTGINEQFF
TRBJ1-5 | NA | NA | TRBV2 | TGTGCCAGCAGTGAAACAACAGGGAGTCAGCCCCAGCATTTT | CASSETTGSQPQHF
TRBJ2-2 | NA | NA | TRBV2 | TGTGCCACCCGAGGGTTCACCGGGGAGCTGTTTTTT | CATRGFTGELFF
TRBJ1-5 | NA | NA | TRBV18 | TGTGCCAGCTCACCGTCAGTGAGCGCCAATCAGCCCCAGCATTTT | CASSPSVSANQPQHF
TRBJ2-1 | NA | TRBD2 | TRBV6-1 | TGTGCCAGCAGTGCCTCCCTAGCGGTCCAAGACAATGAGCAGTTCTTC | CASSASLAVQDNEQFF
TRBJ2-1 | NA | NA | TRBV7-2 | TGTGCCAGCAGCAGAGGGCGACTAGACCGGGAGCAGTTCTTC | CASSRGRLDREQFF
TRBJ1-2 | NA | TRBD1 | TRBV18 | TGTGCCAGCTCACTATCTCAGGGGGCACAGCATGGCTACACCTTC | CASSLSQGAQHGYTF
TRBJ1-2 | NA | TRBD1 | TRBV19 | TGTGCCAGTACCAATTGGACAGGCCCCTATGGCTACACCTTC | CASTNWTGPYGYTF
TRBJ2-7 | few | TRBD2 | TRBV2 | TGTGCCAGCAGTTCCCGGACTAGTCCCTACGAGCAGTACTTC | CASSSRTSPYEQYF
TRBJ1-1 | NA | NA | TRBV29-1 | TGCAGCGTTGCCAACACCAGGGAAGTCGAAGCTTTCTTT | CSVANTREVEAFF
TRBJ2-3 | NA | TRBD2 | TRBV7-6 | TGTGCCAGCAGCTTAGCCCCTCTAGCGGGGGGTGGCACAGATACGCAGTATTTT | CASSLAPLAGGGTDTQYF
TRBJ1-2 | NA | TRBD1 | TRBV19 | TGTGCCAGTAGTGCCGGCGGACAGGGCCTCCCCTATGGCTACACCTTC | CASSAGGQGLPYGYTF
TRBJ1-3 | NA | TRBD1 | TRBV19 | TGTGCCAGTAGTACCCGGGACAGCCTAGGAAACACCATATATTTT | CASSTRDSLGNTIYF
TRBJ2-3 | NA | NA | TRBV30 | TGTGCCTGGAGTGCCCAGGGGGGCGCAGATACGCAGTATTTT | CAWSAQGGADTQYF
TRBJ2-7 | NA | NA | TRBV28 | TGTGCCAGCACTCGAGGGCCTCGTGGATCCTACGAGCAGTACTTC | CASTRGPRGSYEQYF
TRBJ2-1 | NA | TRBD2 | TRBV7-9 | TGTGCCAGCAGCTTAGGTCCGGGACTAGCGGCCGAGTACAATGAGCAGTTCTTC | CASSLGPGLAAEYNEQFF
TRBJ2-2 | NA | NA | TRBV5-4 | TGTGCCAGCAGCGAAGTAGACAGTGACACCGGGGAGCTGTTTTTT | CASSEVDSDTGELFF
TRBJ2-1 | NA | NA | TRBV10-2 | TGCGCCAGCAGTGAACGAGCGGACTCCTACAATGAGCAGTTCTTC | CASSERADSYNEQFF
TRBJ1-1 | NA | NA | TRBV3-1/TRBV3-2 | TGTGCCAGCAGCCAGGAGGGGCGAGGCACTGAAGCTTTCTTT | CASSQEGRGTEAFF
TRBJ2-3 | NA | NA | TRBV5-1 | TGCGCCAGCAGCTTTGGGGCCCCCCTTAGGACAGATACGCAGTATTTT | CASSFGAPLRTDTQYF
TRBJ2-7 | NA | TRBD1 | TRBV11-3 | TGTGCCAGCAGCTTAGGTGGGGACAGGGGTGGCGAGCAGTACTTC | CASSLGGDRGGEQYF
TRBJ2-3 | NA | NA | TRBV9 | TGTGCCACTTCTCCCTTTTGGGGACACCCCACAGATACGCAGTATTTT | CATSPFWGHPTDTQYF
TRBJ1-4 | NA | TRBD1 | TRBV11-2 | TGTGCCAGCAGCTTAGAAATCAGGGGGTGGAATGAAAAACTGTTTTTT | CASSLEIRGWNEKLFF
TRBJ1-1 | NA | TRBD1 | TRBV6-6 | TGTGCCAGCAGTTATCTGGGACAGGGCACTGAAGCTTTCTTT | CASSYLGQGTEAFF
TRBJ2-1 | NA | TRBD2 | TRBV29-1 | TGCAGCGTTGAGGGTCTAGCGGGCTACAATGAGCAGTTCTTC | CSVEGLAGYNEQFF
TRBJ2-1 | NA | TRBD2 | TRBV7-6 | TGTGCCAGCAGCTTAGCGTTACCGACGCGGGGGACCTACAATGAGCAGTTCTTC | CASSLALPTRGTYNEQFF
TRBJ2-3 | NA | TRBD2 | TRBV7-9 | TGTGCCAGCAGGACTAGCGGAACCACAGATACGCAGTATTTT | CASRTSGTTDTQYF
TRBJ2-6 | NA | NA | TRBV6-1 | TGTGCCAGCAGTGCAGGGGCCCCCTCTGGGGCCAACGTCCTGACTTTC | CASSAGAPSGANVLTF
TRBJ1-4 | NA | TRBD1 | TRBV7-2 | TGTGCCAGCAGCTTAAACAGGGGACCTGCAACTAATGAAAAACTGTTTTTT | CASSLNRGPATNEKLFF
TRBJ1-2 | NA | TRBD1 | TRBV7-2 | TGTGCCAGCAGCTGGGACAGGGGCTATGGCTACACCTTC | CASSWDRGYGYTF
TRBJ2-1 | NA | TRBD2 | TRBV7-9 | TGTGCCAGCAGCTTAGCGAGGAAGCTAGCGGCCTCCTACAATGAGCAGTTCTTC | CASSLARKLAASYNEQFF
TRBJ1-2 | few | NA | TRBV3-1/TRBV3-2 | TGTGCCAGCAGCCAAGAAGCCTTACAGGGCAACTATGGCTACACCTTC | CASSQEALQGNYGYTF
TRBJ1-4 | NA | TRBD1 | TRBV6-5 | TGTGCCAGCATGGGGGACAGGGGGGTTGAAAAACTGTTTTTT | CASMGDRGVEKLFF
TRBJ2-7 | once | TRBD1 | TRBV7-9 | TGTGCCAGCAGCTTATATGAAGGGGGCATCTACGAGCAGTACTTC | CASSLYEGGIYEQYF
TRBJ2-5 | NA | TRBD2 | TRBV9 | TGTGCCAGCAGCGTAGGTGGCGGGGGGACCATGCAAGAGACCCAGTACTTC | CASSVGGGGTMQETQYF
TRBJ2-7 | NA | NA | TRBV5-1 | TGCGCCAGCAGCTTGAATCCGGGGAGCTCCTACGAGCAGTACTTC | CASSLNPGSSYEQYF
TRBJ2-7 | few | TRBD1 | TRBV10-3 | TGTGCCATCAACAACGGAAGGACAGGGGATTACGAGCAGTACTTC | CAINNGRTGDYEQYF
TRBJ1-2 | NA | NA | TRBV6-1 | TGTGCCAGCAGTGAAGCTTTCGGGGGGCTAGGCTACACCTTC | CASSEAFGGLGYTF
TRBJ2-7 | NA | TRBD1 | TRBV28 | TGTGCCAGCAGTTTAAGGGGGCTACAGTCCTACGAGCAGTACTTC | CASSLRGLQSYEQYF
TRBJ1-2 | few | TRBD1 | TRBV18 | TGTGCCAGCTCACCACCGTTAACAGGGGGCGGCTATGGCTACACCTTC | CASSPPLTGGGYGYTF
TRBJ1-1 | NA | TRBD1 | TRBV28 | TGTGCCAGCAGTAGGGACAGGAACACTGAAGCTTTCTTT | CASSRDRNTEAFF
TRBJ1-2 | NA | NA | TRBV7-3 | TGTGCCAGCAGCTTAACGCCTCAGGGAAAAGGCTACACCTTC | CASSLTPQGKGYTF
TRBJ2-3 | NA | TRBD1 | TRBV9 | TGTGCCAGCAGCGTAGTCGGACAGGGGGCGGATACGCAGTATTTT | CASSVVGQGADTQYF
TRBJ1-1 | many | NA | TRBV29-1 | TGCAGCGTTGCTGTCTTCGGAGACGGTTTCTTT | CSVAVFGDGFF
TRBJ2-7 | NA | NA | TRBV6-5 | TGTGCCACCGCCATAGCGTTCTACGACTACGAGCAGTACTTC | CATAIAFYDYEQYF
TRBJ2-3 | few | NA | TRBV5-6 | TGTGCCAGCAGCTTGGGCGGCTACAGCACAGATACGCAGTATTTT | CASSLGGYSTDTQYF
TRBJ2-2 | NA | NA | TRBV15 | TGTGCCACCAGCAGAGGCCCCTACGAAACCCTGAACACCGGGGAGCTGTTTTTT | CATSRGPYETLNTGELFF
TRBJ1-1 | NA | NA | TRBV11-2 | TGTGCCAGCAGCTGGGGGACGGGAGGAGACACTGAAGCTTTCTTT | CASSWGTGGDTEAFF
TRBJ1-2 | NA | NA | TRBV6-1 | TGTGCCAGCAGTGAGGGGGGGGGCGGACGCTACACCTTC | CASSEGGGGRYTF
TRBJ1-1 | NA | TRBD1 | TRBV4-1 | TGCGCCAGCAGCCCTCGACAGGGGAACACTGAAGCTTTCTTT | CASSPRQGNTEAFF
TRBJ2-1 | once | NA | TRBV19 | TGTGCCAGTAGTATAGATCCCCGGGGAGTGCAGTTCTTC | CASSIDPRGVQFF
TRBJ1-2 | NA | NA | TRBV28 | TGTGCCAGCAGTTTCCCGAGGGCGAACTATGGCTACACCTTC | CASSFPRANYGYTF
TRBJ2-4 | once | NA | TRBV28 | TGTGCCAGCAGTTTATCCGGGACCTGGGGGACACAAGCCAAAAACATTCAGTACTTC | CASSLSGTWGTQAKNIQYF
TRBJ2-2 | NA | NA | TRBV5-5 | TGTGCCAGCAGCTTGGTAGCCACCGGGGAGCTGTTTTTT | CASSLVATGELFF
TRBJ1-4 | NA | NA | TRBV5-1 | TGCGCCAGCAGCTCAGAGGACAGTAAGGGAGAAAAACTGTTTTTT | CASSSEDSKGEKLFF
TRBJ2-5 | NA | TRBD2 | TRBV5-8 | TGTGCCAGCAGCCCCTCGGGAGGGCTTTGGGAGACCCAGTACTTC | CASSPSGGLWETQYF
TRBJ2-5 | NA | NA | TRBV3-1/TRBV3-2 | TGTGCCAGCAGCCAAGAGGGGCGCGAGCTTTGGGAGACCCAGTACTTC | CASSQEGRELWETQYF
TRBJ2-2 | NA | TRBD2 | TRBV7-2 | TGTGCCAGCAGCTTTGATCTAGCGGGAACCGGGGAGCTGTTTTTT | CASSFDLAGTGELFF